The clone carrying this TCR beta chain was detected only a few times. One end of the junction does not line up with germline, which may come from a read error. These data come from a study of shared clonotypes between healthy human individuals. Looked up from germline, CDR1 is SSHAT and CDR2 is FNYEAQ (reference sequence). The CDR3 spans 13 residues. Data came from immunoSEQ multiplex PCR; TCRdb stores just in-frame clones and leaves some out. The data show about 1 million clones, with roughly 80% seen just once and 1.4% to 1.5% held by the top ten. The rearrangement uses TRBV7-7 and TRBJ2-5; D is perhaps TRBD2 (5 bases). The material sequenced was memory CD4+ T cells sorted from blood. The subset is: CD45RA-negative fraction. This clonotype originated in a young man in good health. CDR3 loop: CASSFGQRETQYF. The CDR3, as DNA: TGTGCTAGCAGCTTCGGCCAGCGGGAGACCCAGTACTTC.